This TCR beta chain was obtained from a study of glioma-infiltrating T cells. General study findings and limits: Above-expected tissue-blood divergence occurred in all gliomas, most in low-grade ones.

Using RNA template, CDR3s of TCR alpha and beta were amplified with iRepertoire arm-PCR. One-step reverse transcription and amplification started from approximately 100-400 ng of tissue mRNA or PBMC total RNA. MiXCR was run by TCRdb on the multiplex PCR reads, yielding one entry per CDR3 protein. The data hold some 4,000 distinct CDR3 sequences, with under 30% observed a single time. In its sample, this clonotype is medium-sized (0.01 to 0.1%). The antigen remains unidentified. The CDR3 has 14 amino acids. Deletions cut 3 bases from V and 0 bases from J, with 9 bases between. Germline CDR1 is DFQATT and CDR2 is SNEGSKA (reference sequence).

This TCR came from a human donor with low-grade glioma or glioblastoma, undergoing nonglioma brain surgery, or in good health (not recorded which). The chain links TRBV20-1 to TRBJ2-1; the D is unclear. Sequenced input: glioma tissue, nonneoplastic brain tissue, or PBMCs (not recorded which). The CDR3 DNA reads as TGCAGTGCTAGCGCCTATAGCTCCTACAATGAGCAGTTCTTC. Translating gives CSASAYSSYNEQFF.